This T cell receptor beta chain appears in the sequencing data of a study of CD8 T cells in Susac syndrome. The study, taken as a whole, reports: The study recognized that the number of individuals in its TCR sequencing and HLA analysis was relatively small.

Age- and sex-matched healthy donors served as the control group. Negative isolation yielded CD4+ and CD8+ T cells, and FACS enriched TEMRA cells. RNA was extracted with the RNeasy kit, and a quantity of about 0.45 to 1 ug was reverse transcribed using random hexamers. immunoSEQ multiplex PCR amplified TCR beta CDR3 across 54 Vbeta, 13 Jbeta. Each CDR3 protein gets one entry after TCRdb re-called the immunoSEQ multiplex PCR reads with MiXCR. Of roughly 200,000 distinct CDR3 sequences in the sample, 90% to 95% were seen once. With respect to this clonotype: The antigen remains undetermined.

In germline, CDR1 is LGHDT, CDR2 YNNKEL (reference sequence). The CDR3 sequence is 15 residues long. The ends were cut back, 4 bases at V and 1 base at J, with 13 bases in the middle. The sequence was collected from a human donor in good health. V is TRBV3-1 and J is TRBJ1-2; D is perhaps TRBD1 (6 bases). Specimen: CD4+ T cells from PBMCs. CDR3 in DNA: TGTGCCAGCAGCCTGGGGGGCGGGAATAACTATGGCTACACCTTC. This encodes CASSLGGGNNYGYTF.